These T cell receptor beta chains were read from a single sample in a study of cytomegalovirus exposure and HLA in healthy donors. Measured with immunoSEQ multiplex PCR; TCRdb has only the in-frame clones, and not every one. Here the sample spans 95,000 to 100,000 clones, about four fifths being singletons. Sequences were obtained from PBMCs. These receptors came from a woman in her thirties or forties in good health and CMV-seronegative. Each CDR3 is given with its conserved first and last residue. Each record gives: CDR3 protein, CDR3 DNA, clone size, D gene, V gene, J gene. A D gene is named only where the DNA matches it firmly. Rows may omit the clone size; those that give it use once, few, many or a size class.

CDR3 protein: CASSLGQGSYGYTF
CDR3 DNA: TGTGCCAGCAGCTTAGGACAGGGGAGCTATGGCTACACCTTC
clone size: NA
D gene: TRBD1
V gene: TRBV7-2
J gene: TRBJ1-2

CDR3 protein: CASSQDGREGVDEQFF
CDR3 DNA: TGTGCCAGCAGCCAAGATGGGCGGGAGGGCGTGGATGAGCAGTTCTTC
clone size: few
D gene: TRBD2
V gene: TRBV4-2
J gene: TRBJ2-1

CDR3 protein: CASSLEEKTQYF
CDR3 DNA: TGTGCCAGCAGCTTGGAAGAGAAGACCCAGTACTTC
clone size: few
D gene: NA
V gene: TRBV5-8
J gene: TRBJ2-5

CDR3 protein: CSSSMEVYEQYF
CDR3 DNA: TGTTCCAGCAGCATGGAGGTTTACGAGCAGTACTTC
clone size: few
D gene: NA
V gene: TRBV7-9
J gene: TRBJ2-7

CDR3 protein: CASQGLWGVAGTDTQYF
CDR3 DNA: TGTGCCAGCCAAGGACTCTGGGGGGTTGCGGGCACAGATACGCAGTATTTT
clone size: NA
D gene: NA
V gene: TRBV21-1
J gene: TRBJ2-3

CDR3 protein: CASSQDPPPIAGPYEQYF
CDR3 DNA: TGTGCCAGCAGCCAAGATCCCCCCCCTATAGCGGGCCCCTACGAGCAGTACTTC
clone size: NA
D gene: TRBD2
V gene: TRBV4-2
J gene: TRBJ2-7

CDR3 protein: CASSIPGGRNTEAFF
CDR3 DNA: TGTGCCAGTAGTATACCAGGGGGTCGGAACACTGAAGCTTTCTTT
clone size: NA
D gene: TRBD1
V gene: TRBV19
J gene: TRBJ1-1

CDR3 protein: CASRPTEQETQYF
CDR3 DNA: TGTGCCAGCAGGCCGACAGAGCAAGAGACCCAGTACTTC
clone size: NA
D gene: NA
V gene: TRBV5-4
J gene: TRBJ2-5

CDR3 protein: CASSWLARGNYEQYF
CDR3 DNA: TGTGCCAGCAGCTGGCTGGCGCGGGGCAACTACGAGCAGTACTTC
clone size: NA
D gene: NA
V gene: TRBV21-1
J gene: TRBJ2-7

CDR3 protein: CASSLGTGAYEQYF
CDR3 DNA: TGCGCCAGCAGCTTAGGGACAGGAGCCTACGAGCAGTACTTC
clone size: NA
D gene: TRBD1
V gene: TRBV5-1
J gene: TRBJ2-7

CDR3 protein: CASSSEGRSYEQYF
CDR3 DNA: TGTGCCAGCAGCTCGGAGGGGCGCTCCTACGAGCAGTACTTC
clone size: few
D gene: NA
V gene: TRBV11-2
J gene: TRBJ2-7